This TCR beta chain was recovered during a study of cytomegalovirus exposure and HLA in healthy donors. Study-wide findings and caveats: Accurate HLA-A and HLA-B prediction from TCR beta sequences was reported for most subjects. Earlier analysis found most TCR beta V segments productive about 90% or about 30% of the time. Certain sequence variants were highly shared and formed a cluster, and this cluster was likely a sequencing artifact.

In the case of this clone: Its cognate antigen is unknown.

CDR1 and CDR2 from the germline V gene are SGHRS and YFSETQ. Trimming cost V 0 bases and J 3 bases, with 6 bases left between them. The CDR3 loop spans 14 amino acids. PCR involved 60 Vbeta and 13 Jbeta primers. In the study's own analysis: Among the unique TCR beta chains that a later analysis counted, 80 million to 100 million in all, around 11 million were shared. Assay: immunoSEQ multiplex PCR; the TCRdb copy retains only in-frame clones and omits some. D and trimming were read from the DNA, whereas the V and J calls and clone size are those reported in that table. This table holds some 170,000 clones, 81% found once.

The chain carries TRBV5-1 and TRBJ2-2, with D perhaps matching TRBD1 (5 bases). The TCR comes from a woman between 18 and 30 years old in good health and CMV-seropositive. Sequenced: PBMCs. In nucleotides, the CDR3 is TGCGCCAGCAGCTTGGTACAGGACACCGGGGAGCTGTTTTTT. Protein product: CASSLVQDTGELFF.